The 21 T cell receptor beta chains given below trace back to one sample, sequenced in a study of OX40 agonist ivuxolimab in advanced cancers. Repertoires were generated with immunoSEQ multiplex PCR, while TCRdb's copy carries only in-frame clones and drops some. The sample includes some 89,000 clones, about 88% of them seen just once. The sample was CD4+ or CD8+ T cells sorted from blood, taken in a trial of the OX40 agonist ivuxolimab. The receptors here all came from an adult with an advanced solid tumor such as melanoma, head and neck, liver or kidney cancer.

The genes are TRBV7-2 and TRBJ2-2, with 14 bases aligning to TRBD2. Germline V gene lookup returns CDR1 SGHTA and CDR2 FQGNSA. This CDR3 spans 18 amino acids. The V gene end was trimmed by 1 base and the J gene end by 6 bases; junction bases not matched to a gene: 7. CDR3 sequence (DNA): TGTGCCAGCAGCTTAGTTGCGACTAGCGGGGGGGCGTCCGGGGAGCTGTTTTTT. Translating it yields CASSLVATSGGASGELFF.

This clone was observed a handful of times. V usage is TRBV7-2 and J usage is TRBJ1-5; D ambiguous. The V gene lost 3 bases and the J gene lost 6 bases, with 9 bases spanning the gap. The length of the CDR3 is 13 residues. Germline-derived CDR1 and CDR2 are SGHTA and FQGNSA. The CDR3 is CASSFESGQPQHF. The CDR3 bases are TGTGCCAGCAGCTTCGAGTCGGGTCAGCCCCAGCATTTT.

The genes are TRBV25-1 and TRBJ2-5, with 8 bases fitting TRBD1. The CDR3 covers 13 residues. V gave up 8 bases and J gave up 4 bases; unmatched junction bases: 6. The germline V gene has CDR1 MGHDK and CDR2 SYGVNS. CDR3 residues: CASRGQGLETQYF. The CDR3, as DNA: TGTGCCAGCCGCGGACAGGGTCTAGAGACCCAGTACTTC. The full variable domain, completed using reference TRBV25-1 and TRBJ2-5, is EADIYQTPRYLVIGTGKKITLECSQTMGHDKMYWYQQDPGMELHLIHYSYGVNSTEKGDLSSESTVSRIRTEHFPLTLESARPSHTSQYLCASRGQGLETQYFGPGTRLLVL.

The CDR3 coding sequence is TGTGCCTTAATTAGCGGAGCAGATACGCAGTATTTT. Amino acid sequence: CALISGADTQYF. This chain connects TRBV6-1 to TRBJ2-3; D is possibly TRBD2 (6 bases). CDR1 is MNHNS and CDR2 is SASEGT in the germline V gene. The CDR3 is 12 residues long. The germline V and J ends were trimmed by 11 bases and 4 bases, with 13 bases remaining between them.

This sequence joins TRBV5-1 and TRBJ2-1, with TRBD1 matching over 7 bases. CDR3 length equals 15 residues. V lost 4 bases and J lost 5; bases outside the gene matches: 9. In germline, CDR1 is SGHRS, CDR2 YFSETQ. The CDR3 DNA sequence: TGCGCCAGCAGCCCGGGCGCCACAGGGGACAATGAGCAGTTCTTC. Its protein is CASSPGATGDNEQFF.

In this sample, this clone turned up once. The chain recombines TRBV7-2 with TRBJ1-1; D is ambiguous. V lost 3 bases and J lost 11, with 13 bases in between. This CDR3 is 12 amino acids long. The V gene's germline CDR1 is SGHTA and CDR2 FQGNSA. This CDR3 reads CASSFRASDAFF. The DNA for the CDR3 is TGTGCCAGCAGCTTCCGGGCCTCGGACGCTTTCTTT.

The chain uses TRBV28 and TRBJ2-2, with 9 bases lining up with TRBD1. Germline loops: CDR1 MDHEN, CDR2 SYDVKM. Germline trimming cut 5 bases from V and 6 bases from J; bases unmatched to any gene: 7. The CDR3 sequence is 15 residues long. As DNA, the CDR3 is TGTGCCAGCAGTCGGGACAGGGTCTTGGCCGGGGAGCTGTTTTTT. Encoded protein: CASSRDRVLAGELFF.

This chain links TRBV7-3 with TRBJ2-3, with 8 positions matching TRBD2. The germline V gene encodes CDR1 SGHTA and CDR2 FQGTGA. The CDR3 totals 15 residues. J gave up 3 bases and V 2 bases, and 4 bases lay outside the gene matches. The DNA of the CDR3 is TGTGCCAGCAGCTTAGGCGGGGGGCAGACAGATACGCAGTATTTT. This translates into CASSLGGGQTDTQYF. The full variable domain, with the rest looked up from reference TRBV7-3 and TRBJ2-3, is GAGVSQTPSNKVTEKGKYVELRCDPISGHTALYWYRQSLGQGPEFLIYFQGTGAADDSGLPNDRFFAVRPEGSVSTLKIQRTERGDSAVYLCASSLGGGQTDTQYFGPGTRLTVL.

This clone came up a few times. V is TRBV20-1 and J is TRBJ1-1; TRBD1 might be the D (5 bases). CDR3 size: 11 residues. V lost 5 bases, J lost 7 bases, and 11 bases lay in between. From germline, CDR1 is DFQATT and CDR2 SNEGSKA (reference sequence). The CDR3 sequence is CSAQPDIEAFF. Here the CDR3 DNA reads TGCAGTGCTCAACCGGACATTGAAGCTTTCTTT.

V and J are TRBV19 and TRBJ2-1; perhaps TRBD1 as D (6 bases). V was cut by 2 bases and J by 5 bases, with 13 bases left in between. In germline, CDR1 is LNHDA, CDR2 SQIVND (reference sequence). This CDR3 comprises 15 residues. For the CDR3, the DNA is TGTGCCAGTAGTATACAGCCAGGGGCCGACAATGAGCAGTTCTTC. This translates into CASSIQPGADNEQFF.

The chain uses TRBV27 and TRBJ2-1, with D perhaps matching TRBD2 (6 bases). CDR3 length: 18 amino acids. Trimming removed 6 bases from V and 1 base from J, with 22 bases in between. CDR1 is MNHEY and CDR2 is SMNVEV in the germline V gene (reference sequence). The CDR3 sequence is CASSLRGIAVGSYNEQFF. The CDR3 coding sequence is TGTGCCAGCAGCCTACGGGGCATAGCGGTGGGGTCCTACAATGAGCAGTTCTTC.

As for this clone: At one boundary the junction diverges from the germline segment, which might be a read error. V and J are TRBV7-7 and TRBJ2-3, with 7 bases that match TRBD2. Germline assignment: CDR1 SSHAT and CDR2 FNYEAQ (reference sequence). The CDR3 loop spans 14 amino acids. CDR3 coding DNA: TGTGCTAGCAGCTTAGCGGGCGGGGGAGATACGCAGTATTTT. Protein sequence: CASSLAGGGDTQYF.

This clone has a handful of counts. V gene TRBV19 combines with J gene TRBJ2-1; 8 bases are shared with TRBD1. Germline CDR1 is LNHDA and CDR2 is SQIVND (reference sequence). Trimming took 6 bases from V and 8 from J; bases not matched to a gene: 6. The CDR3 covers 13 residues. The CDR3 protein is CASRVQGVDEQFF. The DNA for the CDR3 is TGTGCCAGTAGGGTACAGGGGGTGGATGAGCAGTTCTTC.

This clone was observed a handful of times. The CDR3 protein is CAWSDPFGTDTQYF. The CDR3 bases are TGTGCCTGGAGTGACCCCTTCGGCACAGATACGCAGTATTTT. This chain uses TRBV30 with TRBJ2-3, with D hard to call. The CDR3 has 14 amino acids. Per the germline V gene, CDR1 is GTSNPN and CDR2 is SVGIG (reference sequence). V lost 1 base to trimming and J lost 1 base, with 9 bases between them.

This clone has a single count. The CDR3 DNA reads as TGTGCCTGGAGTGTACTTCAGGTTCAGCCCCAGCATTTT. Translation: CAWSVLQVQPQHF. The J gene is TRBJ1-5, the V gene TRBV30; no clear D gene. The V end lost 0 bases, the J end lost 6 bases, and 9 bases lay between the germline ends. Per the germline V gene, CDR1 is GTSNPN and CDR2 is SVGIG (reference sequence). The CDR3 totals 13 residues.

J is TRBJ1-6 and V is TRBV30, with TRBD1 matching 7 bases. V dropped 7 bases and J dropped 0; count of bases not matched to a gene: 15. CDR3 length: 18 residues. The germline V gene has CDR1 GTSNPN and CDR2 SVGIG (reference sequence). The CDR3 region is CALSLDRTGSSYNSPLHF. The CDR3 DNA reads as TGTGCCTTATCCTTGGACAGGACGGGGAGCTCCTATAATTCACCCCTCCACTTT.

This clone has more than one count but fewer than ten. This rearrangement joins TRBV4-2 to TRBJ1-1; no definite D call. V was trimmed by 0 bases and J by 2 bases, leaving 7 bases between them. The CDR3 is made up of 14 amino acids. Germline V CDR1 and CDR2: LGHNA, YNFKEQ. CDR3 DNA: TGTGCCAGCAGCCAAGAGGTCAGAAACACTGAAGCTTTCTTT. Amino acids: CASSQEVRNTEAFF.

Notes on this clone: An end of the junction does not agree with germline; a read error may underlie this. V gene TRBV30 combines with J gene TRBJ2-7, with 9 bases identical to TRBD1. The CDR3 loop spans 14 amino acids. Per the germline V gene, CDR1 is GTSNPN and CDR2 is SVGIG (reference sequence). The CDR3 loop is CAWSATRTGGQGNF. In DNA form, the CDR3 reads TGTGCCTGGAGTGCGACCCGAACCGGGGGACAGGGCAACTTC.

This rearrangement joins TRBV5-1 to TRBJ2-3, with TRBD2 identical over 14 bases. V gave up 4 bases and J gave up 2 bases; unmatched junction bases: 6. Germline V CDR1 and CDR2: SGHRS, YFSETQ. The CDR3 runs to 17 residues. CDR3 sequence (DNA): TGCGCCAGCAGCCAAAGACTAGCGGGGGGGATCACAGATACGCAGTATTTT. Translation: CASSQRLAGGITDTQYF.

V usage is TRBV7-2 and J usage is TRBJ1-5, with 8 bases aligning to TRBD1. Germline CDR1 is SGHTA and CDR2 is FQGNSA. J gave up 5 bases and V 2 bases, and 5 bases lay outside the gene matches. The CDR3 is made up of 15 amino acids. Here the CDR3 DNA reads TGTGCCAGCAGCTTAATAACAGGGGGGGATCAGCCCCAGCATTTT. This sequence encodes CASSLITGGDQPQHF.

The rearrangement uses TRBV6-5 and TRBJ2-3; D might be TRBD1 (6 bases). CDR3 length: 14 amino acids. Germline V gene data show CDR1 as MNHEY and CDR2 as SVGAGI. Trimming pared 4 bases from V and 8 bases from J, leaving 16 bases between. CDR3 amino acids: CASSSPRQASTQYF. CDR3 nucleotides: TGTGCCAGCAGTTCCCCCCGACAGGCAAGTACGCAGTATTTT.